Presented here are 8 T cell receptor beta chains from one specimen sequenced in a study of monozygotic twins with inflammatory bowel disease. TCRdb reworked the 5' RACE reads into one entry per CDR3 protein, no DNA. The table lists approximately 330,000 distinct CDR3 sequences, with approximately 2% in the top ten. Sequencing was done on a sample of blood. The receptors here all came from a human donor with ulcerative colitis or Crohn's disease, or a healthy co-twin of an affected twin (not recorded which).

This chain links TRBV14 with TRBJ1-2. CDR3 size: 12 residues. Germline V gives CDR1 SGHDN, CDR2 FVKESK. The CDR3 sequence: CASSQWRGGYTF.

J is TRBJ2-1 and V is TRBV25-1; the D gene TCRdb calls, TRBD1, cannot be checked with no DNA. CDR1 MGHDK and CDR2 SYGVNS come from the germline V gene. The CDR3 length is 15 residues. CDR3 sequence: CASSEVGERGNEQFF. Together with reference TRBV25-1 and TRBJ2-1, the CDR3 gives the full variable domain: EADIYQTPRYLVIGTGKKITLECSQTMGHDKMYWYQQDPGMELHLIHYSYGVNSTEKGDLSSESTVSRIRTEHFPLTLESARPSHTSQYLCASSEVGERGNEQFFGPGTRLTVL.

The chain's CDR3 is CASSPPSSGLVPGELFF. The chain couples TRBV12-3 or TRBV12-4 to TRBJ2-2; TCRdb outputs TRBD1, but without DNA this stays unchecked. This CDR3 has 17 residues.

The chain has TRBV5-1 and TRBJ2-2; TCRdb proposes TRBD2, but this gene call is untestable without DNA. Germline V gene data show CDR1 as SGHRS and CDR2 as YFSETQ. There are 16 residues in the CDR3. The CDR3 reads CASSTDGPANTGELFF.

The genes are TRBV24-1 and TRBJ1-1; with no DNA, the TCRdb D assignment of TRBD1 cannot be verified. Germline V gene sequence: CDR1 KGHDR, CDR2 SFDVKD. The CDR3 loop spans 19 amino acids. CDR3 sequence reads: CATSEAGQGARVMNTEAFF.

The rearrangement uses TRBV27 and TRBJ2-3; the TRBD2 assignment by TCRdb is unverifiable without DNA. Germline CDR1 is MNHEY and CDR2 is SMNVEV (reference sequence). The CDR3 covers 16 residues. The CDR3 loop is CASSIGVRRAGDTQYF.

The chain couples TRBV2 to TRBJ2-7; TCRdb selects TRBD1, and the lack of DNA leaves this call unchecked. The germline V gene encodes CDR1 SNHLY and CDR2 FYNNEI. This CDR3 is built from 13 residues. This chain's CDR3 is CASGGSPTYEQYF.

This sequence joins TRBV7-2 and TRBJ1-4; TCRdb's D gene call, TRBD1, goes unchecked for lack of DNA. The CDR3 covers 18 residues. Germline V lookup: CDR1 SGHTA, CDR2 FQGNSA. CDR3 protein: CASSLAGWGQAQREKLFF.